These 6 T cell receptor beta chains share one sample of origin, sequenced in a study of T cell responses to AZD1222 COVID-19 vaccine. Here immunoSEQ multiplex PCR was the method, and the copy in TCRdb shows in-frame clones only, minus some. There are just over 80,000 clones in the sample; around 89% occur only once, and about 5.7% lies in the top ten. The source was peripheral blood, collected on day 0 of AZD1222 vaccination. The receptor set was obtained from an adult in good health.

This clone was recorded only once. The J gene is TRBJ1-5, the V gene TRBV7-2, with 8 bases identical to TRBD1. The CDR3 covers 15 residues. The junction had 6 bases not matched to a gene; V was cut back by 5 bases and J by 3 bases. CDR1 and CDR2 (germline): SGHTA, FQGNSA. The CDR3 region has the DNA TGTGCCAGCAGCCCGATGGACAGGGCCAATCAGCCCCAGCATTTT. Its translation: CASSPMDRANQPQHF.

The CDR3 spells CASTPPDRDYEQYF. DNA for the CDR3: TGTGCCAGTACCCCGCCCGACAGGGATTACGAGCAGTACTTC. This sequence joins TRBV19 and TRBJ2-7; 7 nucleotides align to TRBD1. This CDR3 is built from 14 residues. Losses at the gene ends were 7 bases for V and 4 bases for J; bases not matched to a gene: 10. The germline V gene encodes CDR1 LNHDA and CDR2 SQIVND (reference sequence).

This chain joins TRBV19 and TRBJ2-2; TRBD1 matches 7 bases. CDR3 length equals 15 residues. Trimming removed 4 bases from V and 1 base from J; junction bases left unmatched: 3. Germline loops: CDR1 LNHDA, CDR2 SQIVND (reference sequence). CDR3 nucleotide sequence: TGTGCCAGTAGTAAAAGACAGGGGAACACCGGGGAGCTGTTTTTT. As protein: CASSKRQGNTGELFF.

J is TRBJ1-2 and V is TRBV19; D is ambiguous. Germline V CDR1 and CDR2: LNHDA, SQIVND (reference sequence). The CDR3 covers 13 residues. V lost 3 bases and J 0 bases, leaving 5 bases between the germline ends. CDR3 nucleotide sequence: TGTGCCAGTAGTATTCTGACTAACTATGGCTACACCTTC. This codes for CASSILTNYGYTF.

This rearrangement joins TRBV30 to TRBJ1-1, with TRBD1 matching over 12 bases. In germline, CDR1 is GTSNPN, CDR2 SVGIG (reference sequence). V dropped 6 bases and J dropped 8; count of bases not matched to a gene: 4. The CDR3 sequence is 12 residues long. In nucleotides, the CDR3 is TGTGCCTGCGCCGGGACAGGGGGCGAAGCTTTCTTT. Residues: CACAGTGGEAFF.

The J gene is TRBJ1-2, the V gene TRBV30; D is undetermined. Germline V gene data show CDR1 as GTSNPN and CDR2 as SVGIG (reference sequence). This CDR3 is built from 10 residues. Between the trimmed V and J ends, which lost 8 bases and 3 bases, there was a span of 7 bases. CDR3 in DNA: TGTGCCACCAAAGACTATGGCTACACCTTC. Protein: CATKDYGYTF. Using reference TRBV30 and TRBJ1-2 for the parts outside the CDR3, the full variable domain is SQTIHQWPATLVQPVGSPLSLECTVEGTSNPNLYWYRQAAGRGLQLLFYSVGIGQISSEVPQNLSASRPQDRQFILSSKKLLLSDSGFYLCATKDYGYTFGSGTRLTVV.